Below are 6 T cell receptor beta chains sequenced from a single sample in a study of OX40 agonist ivuxolimab in advanced cancers. Sequencing was performed with immunoSEQ multiplex PCR; in TCRdb, only in-frame clones are kept and a portion is missing. Of about 50,000 clones in the sample, 70% to 80% were seen once. The sequencing here drew on CD4+ or CD8+ T cells sorted from blood, taken in a trial of the OX40 agonist ivuxolimab. Receptors were obtained from an adult with an advanced solid tumor such as melanoma, head and neck, liver or kidney cancer.

This chain joins TRBV14 and TRBJ2-3; D remains unclear. The V gene lost 4 bases and the J gene lost 2 bases, with 10 bases spanning the gap. Germline V gene data show CDR1 as SGHDN and CDR2 as FVKESK. This CDR3 spans 14 amino acids. This chain's CDR3 is CASSLHLLTDTQYF. The CDR3 DNA reads as TGTGCCAGCAGCCTACACTTACTCACAGATACGCAGTATTTT.

This clone has just one count. The V call is TRBV11-3, the J call TRBJ2-3; D perhaps matches TRBD2 (6 bases). CDR1 is SGHNT and CDR2 is YENEEA in the germline V gene. Deletions cut 5 bases from V and 3 bases from J, with 9 bases between. This CDR3 is 13 amino acids long. The CDR3 nucleotides are TGTGCCAGCAGCGGCGGGGTGACAGATACGCAGTATTTT. Encoded protein: CASSGGVTDTQYF.

The V and J genes are TRBV2 and TRBJ2-7; a weak D match, TRBD1 (6 bases). Trimming took off 5 bases at V and 6 bases at J, with 14 bases between the two ends. The CDR3 length is 13 residues. Per germline, CDR1 SNHLY and CDR2 FYNNEI. DNA of the CDR3: TGTGCCAGCAGTACCGGGACAACTCTCGAGCAGTACTTC. Translating it yields CASSTGTTLEQYF.

V usage is TRBV30 and J usage is TRBJ1-2; D may be TRBD1 (5 bases). This CDR3 has 13 amino acids. The V gene's germline CDR1 is GTSNPN and CDR2 SVGIG (reference sequence). Trimming removed 5 bases at V and 0 bases at J, with 10 bases between. The CDR3 loop reads CAWGRTTNYGYTF. The CDR3 coding sequence is TGTGCCTGGGGAAGGACAACTAACTATGGCTACACCTTC.

The chain employs TRBV10-1 and TRBJ2-5; 9 bases agree with TRBD1. V was clipped by 8 bases and J by 5 bases; unmatched bases: 9. The germline V gene encodes CDR1 WNHNN and CDR2 SYGVQD (reference sequence). There are 14 residues in the CDR3. The CDR3 reads CASAPGQGLETQYF. CDR3 DNA: TGCGCCAGCGCCCCGGGACAGGGTCTCGAGACCCAGTACTTC.

This clone has only a few counts. The V gene is TRBV19, the J gene TRBJ1-2, with 9 bases that match TRBD1. Germline CDR1 and CDR2: LNHDA and SQIVND (reference sequence). CDR3 length: 15 amino acids. With V trimmed by 5 bases and J by 11 bases, 15 bases remained unmatched. CDR3 coding DNA: TGTGCCAGTAGTCCTCAACAGGGGGCCGGGCCTGGATACACCTTC. Its protein product is CASSPQQGAGPGYTF.